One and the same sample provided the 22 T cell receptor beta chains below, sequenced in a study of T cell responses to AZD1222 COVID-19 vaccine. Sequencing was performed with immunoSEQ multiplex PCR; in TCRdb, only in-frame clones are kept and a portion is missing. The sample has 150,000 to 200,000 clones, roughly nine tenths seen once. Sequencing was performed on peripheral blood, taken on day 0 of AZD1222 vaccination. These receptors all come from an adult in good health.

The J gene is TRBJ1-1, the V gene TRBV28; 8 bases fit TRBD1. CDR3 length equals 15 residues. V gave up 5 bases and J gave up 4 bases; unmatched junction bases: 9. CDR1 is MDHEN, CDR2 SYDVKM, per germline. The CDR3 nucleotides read TGTGCCAGCAGTGCCCCCGGGACAGGATCCACTGAAGCTTTCTTT. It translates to CASSAPGTGSTEAFF.

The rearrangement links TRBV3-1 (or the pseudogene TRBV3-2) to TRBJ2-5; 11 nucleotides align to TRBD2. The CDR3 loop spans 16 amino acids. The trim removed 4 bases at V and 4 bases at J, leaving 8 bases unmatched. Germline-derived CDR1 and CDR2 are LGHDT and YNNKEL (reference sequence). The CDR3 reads CASSLRLAGKGETQYF. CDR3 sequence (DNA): TGTGCCAGCAGCCTGCGACTAGCGGGAAAGGGAGAGACCCAGTACTTC.

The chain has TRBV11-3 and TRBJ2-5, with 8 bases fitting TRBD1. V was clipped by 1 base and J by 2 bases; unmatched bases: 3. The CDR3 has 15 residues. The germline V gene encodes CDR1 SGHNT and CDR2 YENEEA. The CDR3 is CASSLGDRTQETQYF. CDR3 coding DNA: TGTGCCAGCAGCTTAGGGGACAGGACACAAGAGACCCAGTACTTC. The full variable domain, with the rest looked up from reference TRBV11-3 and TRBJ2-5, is EAGVVQSPRYKIIEKKQPVAFWCNPISGHNTLYWYLQNLGQGPELLIRYENEEAVDDSQLPKDRFSAERLKGVDSTLKIQPAELGDSAVYLCASSLGDRTQETQYFGPGTRLLVL.

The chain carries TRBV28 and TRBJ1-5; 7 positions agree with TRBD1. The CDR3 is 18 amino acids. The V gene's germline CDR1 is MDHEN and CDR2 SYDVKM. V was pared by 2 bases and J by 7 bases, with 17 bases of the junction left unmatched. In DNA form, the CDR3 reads TGTGCCAGCAGTTTAATTAGTACAGGGGTTTCAGGTCGGCAGCCCCAGCATTTT. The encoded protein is CASSLISTGVSGRQPQHF.

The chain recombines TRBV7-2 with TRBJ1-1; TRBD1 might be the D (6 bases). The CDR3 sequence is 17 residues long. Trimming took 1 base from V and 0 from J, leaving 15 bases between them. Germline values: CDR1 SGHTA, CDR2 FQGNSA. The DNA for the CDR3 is TGTGCCAGCAGCTTAGTAGGGGGAGGGGTTATGAACACTGAAGCTTTCTTT. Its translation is CASSLVGGGVMNTEAFF.

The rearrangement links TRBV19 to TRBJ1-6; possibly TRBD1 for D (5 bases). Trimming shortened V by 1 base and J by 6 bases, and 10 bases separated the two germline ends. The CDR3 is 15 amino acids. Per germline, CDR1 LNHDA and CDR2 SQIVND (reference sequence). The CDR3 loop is CASSIVDSPNSPLHF. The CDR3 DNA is TGTGCCAGTAGTATAGTCGACAGCCCTAATTCACCCCTCCACTTT.

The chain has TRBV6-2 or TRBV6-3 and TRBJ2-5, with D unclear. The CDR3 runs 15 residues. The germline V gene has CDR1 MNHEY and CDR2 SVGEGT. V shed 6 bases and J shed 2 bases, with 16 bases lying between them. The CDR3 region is CASSRPMGYQETQYF. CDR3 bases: TGTGCCAGCAGCCGCCCCATGGGTTATCAAGAGACCCAGTACTTC.

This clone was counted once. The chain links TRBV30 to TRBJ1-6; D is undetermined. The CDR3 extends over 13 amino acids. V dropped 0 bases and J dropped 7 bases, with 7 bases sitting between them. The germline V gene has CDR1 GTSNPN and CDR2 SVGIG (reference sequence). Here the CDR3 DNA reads TGTGCCTGGAGTGTAGGTGTCAATTCACCCCTCCACTTT. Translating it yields CAWSVGVNSPLHF.

CDR3 coding DNA: TGTGCCGGTACACGGGCCGGAACCTACGAGCAGTACTTC. This gives the protein CAGTRAGTYEQYF. The V call is TRBV28, the J call TRBJ2-7; D gene uncertain. From germline, CDR1 is MDHEN and CDR2 SYDVKM. CDR3 length equals 13 residues. Trimming shortened V by 11 bases and J by 2 bases, and 16 bases separated the two germline ends. Full variable domain (remainder filled in from reference TRBV28 and TRBJ2-7): DVKVTQSSRYLVKRTGEKVFLECVQDMDHENMFWYRQDPGLGLRLIYFSYDVKMKEKGDIPEGYSVSREKKERFSLILESASTNQTSMYLCAGTRAGTYEQYFGPGTRLTVT.

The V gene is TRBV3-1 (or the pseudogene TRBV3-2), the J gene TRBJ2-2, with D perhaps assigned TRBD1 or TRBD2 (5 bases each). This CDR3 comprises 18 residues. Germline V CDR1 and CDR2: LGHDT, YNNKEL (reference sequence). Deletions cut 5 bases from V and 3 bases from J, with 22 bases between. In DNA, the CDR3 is TGTGCCAGCAGCGAATCTTACTGGGACCGAAGATACACCGGGGAGCTGTTTTTT. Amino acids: CASSESYWDRRYTGELFF.

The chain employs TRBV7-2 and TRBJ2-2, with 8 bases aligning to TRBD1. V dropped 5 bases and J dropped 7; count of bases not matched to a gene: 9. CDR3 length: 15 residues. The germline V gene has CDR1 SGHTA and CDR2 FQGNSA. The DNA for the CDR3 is TGTGCCAGCAGCGTCCGACAGGGGACGAGCGGGGAGCTGTTTTTT. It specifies CASSVRQGTSGELFF.

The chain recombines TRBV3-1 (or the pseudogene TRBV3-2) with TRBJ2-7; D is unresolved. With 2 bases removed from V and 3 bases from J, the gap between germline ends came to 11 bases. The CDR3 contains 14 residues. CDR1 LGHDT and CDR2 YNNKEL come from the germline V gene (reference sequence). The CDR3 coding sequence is TGTGCCAGCAGCCAACAAGGTTGGGGCTACGAGCAGTACTTC. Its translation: CASSQQGWGYEQYF.

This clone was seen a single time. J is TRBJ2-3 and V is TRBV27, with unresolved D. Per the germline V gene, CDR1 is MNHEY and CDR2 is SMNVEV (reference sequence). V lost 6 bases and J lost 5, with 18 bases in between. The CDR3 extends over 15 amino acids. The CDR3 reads CASSPGRFFKDTQYF. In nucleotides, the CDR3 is TGTGCCAGCAGCCCCGGGCGCTTTTTTAAAGATACGCAGTATTTT.

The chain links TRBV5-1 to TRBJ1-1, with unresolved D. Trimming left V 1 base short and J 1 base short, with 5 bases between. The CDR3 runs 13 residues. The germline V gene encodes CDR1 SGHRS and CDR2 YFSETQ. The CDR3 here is CASSLQENTEAFF. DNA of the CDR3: TGCGCCAGCAGCTTGCAGGAGAACACTGAAGCTTTCTTT. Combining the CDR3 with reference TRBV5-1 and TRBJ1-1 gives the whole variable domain KAGVTQTPRYLIKTRGQQVTLSCSPISGHRSVSWYQQTPGQGLQFLFEYFSETQRNKGNFPGRFSGRQFSNSRSEMNVSTLELGDSALYLCASSLQENTEAFFGQGTRLTVV.

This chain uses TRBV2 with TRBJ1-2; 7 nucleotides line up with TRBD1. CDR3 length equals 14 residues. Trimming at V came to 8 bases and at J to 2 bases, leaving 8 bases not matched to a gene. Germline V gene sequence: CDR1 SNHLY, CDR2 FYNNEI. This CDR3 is CASGGDSRNYGYTF. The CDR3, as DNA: TGTGCCAGCGGAGGGGACAGCCGAAACTATGGCTACACCTTC. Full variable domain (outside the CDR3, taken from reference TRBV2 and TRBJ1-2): EPEVTQTPSHQVTQMGQEVILRCVPISNHLYFYWYRQILGQKVEFLVSFYNNEISEKSEIFDDQFSVERPDGSNFTLKIRSTKLEDSAMYFCASGGDSRNYGYTFGSGTRLTVV.

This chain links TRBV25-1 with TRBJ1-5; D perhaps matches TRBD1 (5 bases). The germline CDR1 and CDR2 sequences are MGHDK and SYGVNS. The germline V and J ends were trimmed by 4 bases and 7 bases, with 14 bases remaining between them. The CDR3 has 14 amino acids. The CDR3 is CASSGSGQGQPQHF. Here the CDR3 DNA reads TGTGCCAGCAGTGGGTCGGGGCAAGGACAGCCCCAGCATTTT. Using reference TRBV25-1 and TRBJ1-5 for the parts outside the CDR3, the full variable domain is EADIYQTPRYLVIGTGKKITLECSQTMGHDKMYWYQQDPGMELHLIHYSYGVNSTEKGDLSSESTVSRIRTEHFPLTLESARPSHTSQYLCASSGSGQGQPQHFGDGTRLSIL.

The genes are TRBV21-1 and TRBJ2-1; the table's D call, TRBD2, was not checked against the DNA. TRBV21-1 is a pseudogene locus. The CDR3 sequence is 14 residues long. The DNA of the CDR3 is TGTGCCAGCACCGAATTTAGCGGATGGGGGAGGCAGTTCTTC. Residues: CASTEFSGWGRQFF.

The CDR3 region has the DNA TGTGCCAGCAGCTTGGAAACCGGGACCACGCCCCAGTACTTC. Its translation is CASSLETGTTPQYF. The chain has TRBV5-6 and TRBJ2-5; either TRBD1 or TRBD2 may fit D (5 bases each). Germline-derived CDR1 and CDR2 are SGHDT and YYEEEE. V lost 0 bases and J lost 9, with 15 bases in between. This CDR3 comprises 14 residues.

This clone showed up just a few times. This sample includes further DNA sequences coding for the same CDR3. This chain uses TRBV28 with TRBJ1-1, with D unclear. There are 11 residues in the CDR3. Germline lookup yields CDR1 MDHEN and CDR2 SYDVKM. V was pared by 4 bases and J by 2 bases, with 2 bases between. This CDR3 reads CASSSNTEAFF. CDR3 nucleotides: TGTGCCAGCAGTTCCAACACTGAAGCTTTCTTT.

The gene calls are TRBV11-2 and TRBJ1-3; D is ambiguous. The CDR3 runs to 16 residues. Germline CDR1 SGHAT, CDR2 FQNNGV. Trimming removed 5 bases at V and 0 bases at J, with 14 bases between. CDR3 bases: TGTGCCAGCAGCCTGACGGACGGACCCTCTGGAAACACCATATATTTT. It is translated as CASSLTDGPSGNTIYF.

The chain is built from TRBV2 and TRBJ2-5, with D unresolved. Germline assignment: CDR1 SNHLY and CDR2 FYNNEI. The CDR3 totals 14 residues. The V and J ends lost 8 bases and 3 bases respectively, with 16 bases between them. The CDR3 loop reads CASRTSEGEETQYF. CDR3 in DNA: TGTGCCAGCCGAACCTCGGAAGGCGAAGAGACCCAGTACTTC.

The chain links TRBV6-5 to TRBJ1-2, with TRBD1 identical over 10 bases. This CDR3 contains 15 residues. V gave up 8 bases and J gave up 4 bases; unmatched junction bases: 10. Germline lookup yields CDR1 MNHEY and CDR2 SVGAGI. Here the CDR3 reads CASYGPDRGLYGYTF. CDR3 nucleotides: TGTGCCAGCTACGGGCCCGACAGGGGGCTCTATGGCTACACCTTC.